This T cell receptor beta chain was captured in a study of control samples from healthy donors and cancer patients. Germline V gene sequence: CDR1 SGDLS, CDR2 YYNGEE. Trimming removed 4 bases from V and 8 bases from J; junction bases left unmatched: 4. CDR3 length: 14 amino acids. Method: immunoSEQ multiplex PCR; TCRdb's copy keeps in-frame clones and lacks some. The table shows some 150,000 clones, with nearly 96% occurring only once. The gene calls are TRBV9 and TRBJ1-6, with 9 bases aligning to TRBD1. The sequence was obtained from a woman in her thirties in good health. Sequenced: blood. In DNA, the CDR3 is TGTGCCAGCAGCAGGGACAGGGTTGATTCACCCCTCCACTTT. It encodes CASSRDRVDSPLHF. Looking up the rest from reference TRBV9 and TRBJ1-6 gives the full variable domain: DSGVTQTPKHLITATGQRVTLRCSPRSGDLSVYWYQQSLDQGLQFLIQYYNGEERAKGNILERFSAQQFPDLHSELNLSSLELGDSALYFCASSRDRVDSPLHFGNGTRLTVT.